These 22 T cell receptor beta chains were sequenced from one sample in a study of blood T cell repertoires in COVID-19 (TCRdb year 2020). Library preparation used the immunoSEQ multiplex PCR assay. TCRdb carries this immuneACCESS record with in-frame sequences only. Its versions omit some clonotypes, under half of them owing to an unresolved V gene in the studies checked, with the rest unexplained. Across this sample there are 250,000 to 300,000 clones, with 88% seen only once. Of the sample, about 11% is held by the ten largest clones. Sequenced material: peripheral blood. These receptors originate from a woman aged 25 to 39 with COVID-19, enrolled during active disease.

The CDR3 bases are TGTGCCAGCAGTGAAATGGGCGGGACTGAAGCTTTCTTT. This gives the protein CASSEMGGTEAFF. The rearrangement joins TRBV2 to TRBJ1-1, with no clear D. V lost 2 bases, J lost 5 bases, and 9 bases lay in between. Germline values: CDR1 SNHLY, CDR2 FYNNEI. CDR3 length: 13 residues.

V and J are TRBV2 and TRBJ2-5; 9 bases line up with TRBD2. Germline V gene data show CDR1 as SNHLY and CDR2 as FYNNEI. The V gene end was trimmed by 4 bases and the J gene end by 2 bases; junction bases not matched to a gene: 8. This CDR3 has 16 residues. This chain's CDR3 is CASSVTSGWVQETQYF. The CDR3 bases are TGTGCCAGCAGTGTTACTAGCGGGTGGGTTCAAGAGACCCAGTACTTC.

The chain is built from TRBV28 and TRBJ2-5, with a possible D match to TRBD1 (5 bases). CDR3 length: 15 amino acids. Between the trimmed V and J ends, which lost 6 bases and 0 bases, there was a span of 14 bases. The germline V gene encodes CDR1 MDHEN and CDR2 SYDVKM. CDR3: CASSRQTAYQETQYF. For the CDR3, the DNA is TGTGCCAGCAGCCGCCAGACAGCATACCAAGAGACCCAGTACTTC. Full variable domain (missing parts from reference TRBV28 and TRBJ2-5): DVKVTQSSRYLVKRTGEKVFLECVQDMDHENMFWYRQDPGLGLRLIYFSYDVKMKEKGDIPEGYSVSREKKERFSLILESASTNQTSMYLCASSRQTAYQETQYFGPGTRLLVL.

As concerns this clone: Other DNA sequences from this sample encode an identical CDR3 as well. The chain links TRBV7-9 to TRBJ1-1; tentatively, D is TRBD1 (6 bases). V was trimmed by 1 base and J by 6 bases, leaving 6 bases between them. The CDR3 is made up of 12 amino acids. Germline CDR1 reads SEHNR; CDR2 reads FQNEAQ (reference sequence). CDR3 nucleotide sequence: TGTGCCAGCAGCTTAGGGACAGCTGAAGCTTTCTTT. Translated: CASSLGTAEAFF. Full variable domain (outside the CDR3, taken from reference TRBV7-9 and TRBJ1-1): DTGVSQNPRHKITKRGQNVTFRCDPISEHNRLYWYRQTLGQGPEFLTYFQNEAQLEKSRLLSDRFSAERPKGSFSTLEIQRTEQGDSAMYLCASSLGTAEAFFGQGTRLTVV.

This clone was picked up many times. The chain carries TRBV5-4 and TRBJ2-5, with 9 bases aligning to TRBD2. The V gene's germline CDR1 is SGHNT and CDR2 YYREEE (reference sequence). The CDR3 loop spans 16 amino acids. With V trimmed by 4 bases and J by 5 bases, 12 bases remained unmatched. CDR3 sequence: CASSPGALAGRETQYF. Written as DNA, the CDR3 is TGTGCCAGCAGCCCTGGGGCCCTAGCGGGAAGGGAGACCCAGTACTTC.

The rearrangement joins TRBV7-2 to TRBJ2-5; 9 bases agree with TRBD1. The germline CDR1 and CDR2 sequences are SGHTA and FQGNSA. CDR3 size: 14 residues. With V trimmed by 5 bases and J by 7 bases, 8 bases remained unmatched. The CDR3 reads CASSATGGGGTQYF. As DNA, the CDR3 is TGTGCCAGCAGCGCAACAGGGGGCGGTGGGACCCAGTACTTC.

This clone came up once. This sequence joins TRBV28 and TRBJ1-2, with D possibly matching TRBD1 (5 bases). The CDR3 is made up of 13 amino acids. The V gene lost 3 bases and the J gene lost 7 bases, with 12 bases spanning the gap. From germline, CDR1 is MDHEN and CDR2 SYDVKM. The CDR3 spells CASSFPSRVGYTF. CDR3 sequence (DNA): TGTGCCAGCAGTTTCCCTTCCAGGGTTGGCTACACCTTC.

This chain joins TRBV5-1 and TRBJ2-7, with D possibly matching TRBD1 (6 bases). CDR3 length: 14 amino acids. In germline, CDR1 is SGHRS, CDR2 YFSETQ. Trimming took 4 bases from V and 2 from J, leaving 13 bases between them. This chain's CDR3 is CASSPTGTTYEQYF. The CDR3 region has the DNA TGCGCCAGCAGCCCGACCGGGACAACCTACGAGCAGTACTTC. The whole variable domain, filled in from reference TRBV5-1 and TRBJ2-7, reads KAGVTQTPRYLIKTRGQQVTLSCSPISGHRSVSWYQQTPGQGLQFLFEYFSETQRNKGNFPGRFSGRQFSNSRSEMNVSTLELGDSALYLCASSPTGTTYEQYFGPGTRLTVT.

This clone has just a few counts. The chain carries TRBV9 and TRBJ1-2; D is undetermined. This CDR3 region has 11 residues. The V and J ends lost 8 bases and 6 bases respectively, with 11 bases between them. Germline CDR1 reads SGDLS; CDR2 reads YYNGEE. In DNA form, the CDR3 reads TGTGCCAGACGGAGGAGGGATGGCTACACCTTC. This encodes CARRRRDGYTF.

This clone was counted a single time. The same CDR3 can be traced to other DNA sequences in this sample. The chain couples TRBV4-1 to TRBJ2-1, with D possibly TRBD1 on 5 matching bases. This CDR3 is 14 amino acids long. In germline, CDR1 is MGHRA, CDR2 YSYEKL. V gave up 1 base and J gave up 4 bases, with 8 bases separating them. This CDR3 is CASSQGTGYNEQFF. CDR3 sequence (DNA): TGCGCCAGCAGCCAAGGAACAGGTTACAATGAGCAGTTCTTC.

The chain is built from TRBV5-4 and TRBJ1-3, with D unresolved. CDR1 and CDR2 from the germline V gene are SGHNT and YYREEE (reference sequence). V was clipped by 0 bases and J by 0 bases, with 7 bases between them. The CDR3 is made up of 15 amino acids. The CDR3 region has the DNA TGTGCCAGCAGCTTGGACAGTAACTCTGGAAACACCATATATTTT. Translation gives CASSLDSNSGNTIYF.

V gene TRBV10-3 combines with J gene TRBJ2-7; 10 bases are shared with TRBD2. CDR3 size: 17 residues. The germline CDR1 and CDR2 sequences are ENHRY and SYGVKD. With V trimmed by 2 bases and J by 0 bases, 7 bases remained unmatched. The CDR3 region has the DNA TGTGCCATCAGTGAGGGTAGCGGGAGGCCATTCTCCTACGAGCAGTACTTC. Protein sequence: CAISEGSGRPFSYEQYF.

This rearrangement joins TRBV6-5 to TRBJ2-2; 9 bases are shared with TRBD1. This CDR3 has 15 residues. The V gene's germline CDR1 is MNHEY and CDR2 SVGAGI. V lost 0 bases, J lost 5 bases, and 1 base stayed unmatched. The CDR3 region has the DNA TGTGCCAGCAGTTACTCGACAGGGGGGACCGGGGAGCTGTTTTTT. Translated: CASSYSTGGTGELFF.

The gene calls are TRBV3-1 (or the pseudogene TRBV3-2) and TRBJ2-7, with D unclear. V dropped 1 base and J dropped 1 base, with 8 bases sitting between them. The CDR3 contains 14 residues. CDR1 and CDR2 from the germline V gene are LGHDT and YNNKEL (reference sequence). The CDR3 DNA sequence: TGTGCCAGCAGCCAAGCGACACCTTCCTACGAGCAGTACTTC. Translating it yields CASSQATPSYEQYF.

V usage is TRBV5-1 and J usage is TRBJ1-2, with 9 positions matching TRBD1. The V gene's germline CDR1 is SGHRS and CDR2 YFSETQ. The CDR3 length is 14 residues. V lost 4 bases to trimming and J lost 3 bases; unmatched junction nucleotides: 4. The CDR3 coding sequence is TGCGCCAGCAGCACGACAGGGGGTGACTATGGCTACACCTTC. Translated: CASSTTGGDYGYTF.

This clone turned up a few times. V is TRBV19 and J is TRBJ2-7; D gene uncertain. The length of the CDR3 is 14 residues. Trimming pared 0 bases from V and 2 bases from J, leaving 8 bases between. Germline CDR1 and CDR2: LNHDA and SQIVND (reference sequence). CDR3 in DNA: TGTGCCAGTAGTATAGATCTCGAGGCCTACGAGCAGTACTTC. It specifies CASSIDLEAYEQYF.

The rearrangement links TRBV5-6 to TRBJ1-5; 7 bases line up with TRBD1. CDR3 length equals 15 residues. The germline V gene encodes CDR1 SGHDT and CDR2 YYEEEE. The V segment lost 2 bases and the J segment 5 bases; nucleotides outside the gene matches: 7. The CDR3, as DNA: TGTGCCAGCAGCTTTTTGGGCCAGGGGGATCAGCCCCAGCATTTT. Amino acid sequence: CASSFLGQGDQPQHF.

The chain employs TRBV28 and TRBJ2-7, with 9 bases identical to TRBD2. Per germline, CDR1 MDHEN and CDR2 SYDVKM. The V and J ends lost 6 bases and 6 bases, in that order; junction bases with no gene match: 3. The CDR3 totals 12 residues. The CDR3 loop reads CASSPGLAEQYF. CDR3 sequence (DNA): TGTGCCAGCAGCCCGGGACTAGCCGAGCAGTACTTC.

This chain connects TRBV28 to TRBJ2-7, with 10 bases lining up with TRBD2. The CDR3 covers 15 residues. Germline values: CDR1 MDHEN, CDR2 SYDVKM. V was clipped by 4 bases and J by 1 base; unmatched bases: 4. The CDR3 DNA follows: TGTGCCAGCAGTTCGCTAGCGGGAGCGTCCTACGAGCAGTACTTC. This codes for CASSSLAGASYEQYF.

This sequence joins TRBV29-1 and TRBJ2-4; the D gene is possibly TRBD1 (6 bases). The V end was cut by 6 bases, the J end by 5 bases, with 17 bases between. The CDR3 sequence is 14 residues long. CDR1 is SQVTM and CDR2 is ANQGSEA in the germline V gene. CDR3 protein: CSVQGPGIENIQYF. DNA for the CDR3: TGCAGCGTCCAGGGGCCGGGAATTGAAAACATTCAGTACTTC.

The chain combines TRBV28 with TRBJ1-6; possible D gene TRBD1, 5 bases. Trimming stripped 5 bases from V and 5 bases from J, with 13 bases between. The length of the CDR3 is 15 residues. Germline V gene sequence: CDR1 MDHEN, CDR2 SYDVKM. CDR3 residues: CASSPRTPNNSPLHF. CDR3 nucleotide sequence: TGTGCCAGCAGTCCCCGGACACCTAATAATTCACCCCTCCACTTT.

For the CDR3, the DNA is TGTGCCAGCAGCTCCCTCACTAGCGGGAGGGCCCCAGATACGCAGTATTTT. Amino acids: CASSSLTSGRAPDTQYF. The rearrangement joins TRBV13 to TRBJ2-3; TRBD2 matches 13 bases. Germline loops: CDR1 PRHDT, CDR2 FYEKMQ (reference sequence). V was pared by 4 bases and J by 4 bases, with 8 bases of the junction left unmatched. The CDR3 is 17 amino acids. The complete variable domain, with remaining parts taken from reference TRBV13 and TRBJ2-3, reads AAGVIQSPRHLIKEKRETATLKCYPIPRHDTVYWYQQGPGQDPQFLISFYEKMQSDKGSIPDRFSAQQFSDYHSELNMSSLELGDSALYFCASSSLTSGRAPDTQYFGPGTRLTVL.